These 17 T cell receptor beta chains share one sample of origin, sequenced in a study of tumor and adjacent non-tumor tissue in lung cancer. Three rounds of nested PCR, following a modified ARM-PCR protocol, produced the TCRbeta library. One entry per CDR3 protein results from TCRdb running MiXCR on the multiplex PCR reads. The sample has about 79,000 distinct CDR3 sequences, about two thirds seen once. The template was RNA from unsorted bulk tissue. Sample: lung tumor tissue. All receptors derive from a woman in her thirties or forties with non-small cell lung cancer.

This chain joins TRBV20-1 and TRBJ2-3, with D possibly called TRBD1 or TRBD2 (5 bases each). CDR3 length equals 15 residues. Trimming removed 3 bases from V and 1 base from J, with 14 bases in between. CDR1 and CDR2 from the germline V gene are DFQATT and SNEGSKA (reference sequence). The CDR3 DNA follows: TGCAGTGCTAGGTCCGGGGCAAGGGGCACAGATACGCAGTATTTT. It translates to CSARSGARGTDTQYF.

Notes on this clonotype: The junction shows a germline mismatch at one end, possibly a read error. This rearrangement joins TRBV5-5 to TRBJ1-1; 12 bases are shared with TRBD1. This CDR3 is built from 17 residues. Per germline, CDR1 SGHKS and CDR2 YYEKEE (reference sequence). CDR3 nucleotides: TGTGCCATCAGCGATCGGGACAGGGGGCTTATGTTCACTGAAGCTTTCTTT. Translating it yields CAISDRDRGLMFTEAFF.

Only a few counts were recorded for this clonotype. The junction departs from the called germline gene at one end, perhaps through a read error. The chain employs TRBV4-2 and TRBJ2-7, with TRBD2 identical over 8 bases. CDR1 and CDR2 from the germline V gene are LGHNA and YNFKEQ. The CDR3 totals 14 residues. The CDR3 sequence is CASSPLAGYYGQYF. The CDR3 region has the DNA TGTGCCAGCAGCCCCCTAGCGGGCTACTACGGGCAGTATTTC.

On this clonotype: A much larger clone differs by one base, so this may be a read error. The chain recombines TRBV30 with TRBJ1-5; D is uncertain. CDR3 length equals 13 residues. Germline V CDR1 and CDR2: GTSNPN, SVGIG (reference sequence). The CDR3 loop reads CAWSGGEHQPKHF. DNA for the CDR3: TGTGCCTGGAGTGGTGGAGAACATCAGCCCAAGCATTTT.

Turning to this clonotype: A junction boundary mismatches the germline segment, possibly from a read error. The gene calls are TRBV5-1 and TRBJ2-3; D may be TRBD1 (7 bases). The CDR3 is made up of 15 amino acids. The germline V gene encodes CDR1 SGHRS and CDR2 YFSETQ. The CDR3 DNA is TGTGCCAGCAGCTTTCCGAGACAGGGAGGAGATACGCAGTATTTT. Amino acid sequence: CASSFPRQGGDTQYF. Filled out from reference TRBV5-1 and TRBJ2-3, the complete variable domain reads KAGVTQTPRYLIKTRGQQVTLSCSPISGHRSVSWYQQTPGQGLQFLFEYFSETQRNKGNFPGRFSGRQFSNSRSEMNVSTLELGDSALYLCASSFPRQGGDTQYFGPGTRLTVL.

Regarding this clonotype: One end of the junction varies from germline; a read error may be responsible. The chain is built from TRBV4-1 and TRBJ1-5; unclear D gene. CDR1 and CDR2 from the germline V gene are MGHRA and YSYEKL. The CDR3 runs to 15 residues. The CDR3 DNA reads as TGCTCCAGTAGCCCAACTCCCACCATCACCAAGCCCCAGCATTTT. Protein: CSSSPTPTITKPQHF.

For this clonotype: Sequence at one end of the junction differs from germline and may be a read error. For the CDR3, the DNA is TGCACCAGCAGCCACACCCAGGGGATTCACAATGAGCACTTCTTC. The encoded protein is CTSSHTQGIHNEHFF. The gene calls are TRBV11-1 and TRBJ2-1; a possible D gene is TRBD1 (6 bases). This CDR3 spans 15 amino acids. Germline assignment: CDR1 SGHAT and CDR2 FQDESV (reference sequence).

This clonotype was picked up many times. The V and J genes are TRBV28 and TRBJ2-7; 10 bases are a match to TRBD2. J gave up 4 bases and V 6 bases, and 6 bases lay outside the gene matches. This CDR3 region has 14 residues. CDR1 and CDR2 (germline): MDHEN, SYDVKM. The CDR3 DNA reads as TGTGCCAGCAGGTCTAGCGGGAGTAATTACGAGCAGTACTTC. Protein: CASRSSGSNYEQYF. The full variable domain, rest sourced from reference TRBV28 and TRBJ2-7, is DVKVTQSSRYLVKRTGEKVFLECVQDMDHENMFWYRQDPGLGLRLIYFSYDVKMKEKGDIPEGYSVSREKKERFSLILESASTNQTSMYLCASRSSGSNYEQYFGPGTRLTVT.

About this clonotype: Compared with germline, one end of the junction differs, possibly owing to a read error. The chain has TRBV14 and TRBJ1-6, with D maybe TRBD1 (5 bases). Germline V gene lookup returns CDR1 SGHDN and CDR2 FVKESK. This CDR3 spans 14 amino acids. As DNA, the CDR3 is TGTACCAGTAGCCAAGATTGGTCCGGGGCCCCCCTCCACTTT. Translated, it gives CTSSQDWSGAPLHF.

A remark on this clonotype: The junction does not match germline at one end; this may be a read error. The V gene is TRBV11-2, the J gene TRBJ2-1, with TRBD2 matching over 7 bases. Germline V gene data show CDR1 as SGHAT and CDR2 as FQNNGV. The CDR3 runs to 15 residues. The CDR3 DNA reads TGTGCCAGCAGATTAGCAACGGGAGGACCGCGCGAGCTGTTCTTC. This sequence encodes CASRLATGGPRELFF.

Many counts were recorded for this clonotype. The DNA of the CDR3 is TGTGCCAGCAGAAACGACGCGAACACCGGGGAGCTGTTTTTT. This sequence encodes CASRNDANTGELFF. This chain joins TRBV6-5 and TRBJ2-2; no reliable D call. Germline CDR1 and CDR2: MNHEY and SVGAGI. The germline V and J ends were trimmed by 6 bases and 0 bases, with 8 bases remaining between them. The CDR3 runs to 14 residues.

As regards this clonotype: The germline gene is not matched at one end of the junction; a read error may be the cause. V gene TRBV2 combines with J gene TRBJ1-2; D is unresolved. This CDR3 is 12 amino acids long. Germline CDR1 reads SNHLY; CDR2 reads FYNNEI. The CDR3 sequence is CANSDWTYGYTF. Written as DNA, the CDR3 is TGTGCCAACAGTGATTGGACCTATGGCTACACCTTC.

As concerns this clonotype: Since a much larger clone is just one base distant, this may be a read error. In nucleotides, the CDR3 is TGCGCCAGCACCCCGGGACTAGCGGGAAGGGGCTCCTACAATGAGCAGTTCTTC. Its protein is CASTPGLAGRGSYNEQFF. The V and J genes are TRBV5-1 and TRBJ2-1; 13 bases are a match to TRBD2. This CDR3 spans 18 amino acids. CDR1 SGHRS and CDR2 YFSETQ come from the germline V gene. The V and J ends lost 6 bases and 0 bases, in that order; junction bases with no gene match: 9.

Comment on this clonotype: Its ends do not fully match the called genes, so a read error is possible. V gene TRBV12-3 or TRBV12-4 combines with J gene TRBJ2-6, with D possibly matching TRBD2 (7 bases). This CDR3 is 16 amino acids long. Written as DNA, the CDR3 is TGTGCCAGCTGTGTCCCCTTGGGGGCGGGGGCCAACGTCCTGATTTTC. This gives the protein CASCVPLGAGANVLIF.

Worth noting for this clonotype: Germline and junction disagree at one end, which may indicate a read error. V gene TRBV4-1 combines with J gene TRBJ1-3; the D is unclear. This CDR3 comprises 13 residues. Per the germline V gene, CDR1 is MGHRA and CDR2 is YSYEKL. CDR3 DNA: TGCGCCAGCAGCCAATCGAGAAAAAACACCGTATATTTT. Residues: CASSQSRKNTVYF.

Concerning this clonotype: A read error may produce the germline difference seen at one junction end. The chain employs TRBV29-1 and TRBJ2-2, with D tentatively TRBD2 (7 bases). Germline CDR1 reads SQVTM; CDR2 reads ANQGSEA. The CDR3 extends over 14 amino acids. The CDR3 DNA reads as TGCCGCGTTGACACGGTCGGGGGGCACGGGGAGCTGTTTTTT. It yields the protein CRVDTVGGHGELFF.

A remark on this clonotype: It may be a read error: a sequence one base away is much more abundant. This rearrangement joins TRBV20-1 to TRBJ1-4, with D possibly TRBD1 on 6 matching bases. The CDR3 is made up of 13 amino acids. Germline CDR1 is DFQATT and CDR2 is SNEGSKA (reference sequence). The CDR3 bases are TGCAGTGCTCCGGGACACACTAATGAAATACTGTTTTTT. Its translation is CSAPGHTNEILFF.